This TCR beta chain came from a study of CD4+ T cells in melanoma. General study points: Reportedly, melanoma neoantigen-specific CD4+ T cells showed varied differentiation states. CD8+ T cell, macrophage and B cell function reportedly correlated with neoantigen-specific CD4+ T cells.

This CDR3 contains 12 residues. J gave up 6 bases and V 5 bases, and 6 bases lay outside the gene matches. The germline V gene encodes CDR1 SQVTM and CDR2 ANQGSEA. Data came from immunoSEQ multiplex PCR; TCRdb stores just in-frame clones and leaves some out. This sample carries about 140,000 clones, around 90% of them seen once, and the ten largest clones take more than 1.5%. Regarding this clone: Its specificity is unknown.

The receptor was derived from a human donor with melanoma. The rearrangement joins TRBV29-1 to TRBJ1-1; the match to TRBD1 covers 7 bases. CDR3 bases: TGCAGCGTTAACAGGGGTCTCGCTGAAGCTTTCTTT. Amino acids: CSVNRGLAEAFF.